This T cell receptor beta chain comes out of a study of graft-versus-host responses after intestinal transplantation (dated by TCRdb to the early 2020s). For context, the study as a whole: The transplants that recipients got were multivisceral, liver-intestinal, or isolated intestinal. Every recipient was given anti-thymocyte globulin induction, followed by around three years of maintenance tacrolimus and steroids. Graft-versus-host and host-versus-graft alloreactive T cell clones were tracked in the graft, circulation and bone marrow after intestinal transplantation using bulk TCR-beta CDR3 sequencing. Alloreactive clones were identified by sequencing pre-transplant mixed lymphocyte reaction products and comparing them with unstimulated pre-transplant donor and recipient T cells. The cohort enrolled about two dozen intestinal transplant recipients including one retransplant, and a few patients lacking pretransplant specimens were excluded. A peak of at least 4% donor T cells among recipient peripheral blood mononuclear cells was the definition used for donor T cell macrochimerism. Rather than going through the commercial service, samples from a few later patients were sequenced in-house on an Illumina MiSeq and processed with MiXCR. Beyond this particular receptor, the publication reports: In patients with donor T cell macrochimerism, the allografts had high GvH to HvG T cell clonal ratios. The conclusions were limited by the relatively low number and heterogeneity of the intestinal transplant patients. GvH clones were detected in recipient bone marrow, and some appeared earlier in ileal mucosa or blood, consistent with an intestinal mucosal origin. Early after transplant, peak levels of circulating GvH clones were associated with declines in HvG clones.

The library was made by the immunoSEQ multiplex PCR assay. In most patients, genomic DNA was isolated using the Qiagen DNeasy Blood and Tissue Kit and sent frozen to Adaptive Biotechnologies for TCR sequencing. For most patients, high-throughput TCR-beta CDR3 sequencing of genomic DNA was performed by Adaptive Biotechnologies. The source study handled its data this way. TCR sequencing data for around 20 patients were retrieved from Adaptive's ImmunoSEQ software; three other patients were processed with MiXCR and VDJtools. CD4 versus CD8 sorting errors were corrected by removing sequences found in both subsets at a frequency ratio below 5:1. CDR3 nucleotide sequences shared between donor and recipient were removed because the origin of such sequences could not be assigned. To count as alloreactive, a clone needed at least 2-fold expansion over unstimulated cells and a minimum CFSE-low frequency of 0.002% (template counts) or 0.001% (read counts). A clone was considered mappable if detected in the sequenced pre-transplant spleen, lymph node, or MLR CFSE-low populations of the donor or recipient. Cumulative frequency of alloreactive clones was calculated as a percentage of all sequences weighted by copy number. TCRdb's version of the immuneACCESS table is confined to in-frame rearrangements and falls short of the full clone set. An unresolved V gene accounts for under half of the shortfall where checked; the remainder is of unknown origin. V and J calls and clone size are those listed in that table; D and trimming were worked out from the DNA. The sample table lists tens of thousands of clones, around 91% of them with a count of one. The ten largest clonotypes hold roughly 4% of the sample.

About this clone: The target of this receptor is not known. Base qualities are not provided; no much larger clone lies one nucleotide away.

The sample's time point, from its label and the paper: cells obtained before transplantation from donor or recipient. CD3+CD4+ and CD3+CD8+ populations were FACS-sorted from unstimulated pre-transplant donor and recipient cells taken from spleen or lymph nodes. For CDR1 and CDR2, the germline V gene lists MGHRA and YSYEKL. The CDR3 spans 17 residues, from the cysteine through the phenylalanine. The kept DNA is CDR3 alone, 51 bases in frame from the first base. Relative to germline, V is 5 bases shorter and J is 0 bases shorter, with 14 bases between their ends. The material was unstimulated CD8+ T cells sorted from spleen or lymph node cells, obtained before transplant. This receptor chain uses TRBV4-1 and TRBJ1-6; TRBD1 could be the D gene, as 6 bases match. This sequence was found in a human donor who was the organ donor for an intestinal transplant. The CDR3 region has the sequence CASSGTISSSYNSPLHF. The sequenced DNA: TGCGCCAGCAGCGGGACAATTTCGAGCTCCTATAATTCACCCCTCCACTTT.